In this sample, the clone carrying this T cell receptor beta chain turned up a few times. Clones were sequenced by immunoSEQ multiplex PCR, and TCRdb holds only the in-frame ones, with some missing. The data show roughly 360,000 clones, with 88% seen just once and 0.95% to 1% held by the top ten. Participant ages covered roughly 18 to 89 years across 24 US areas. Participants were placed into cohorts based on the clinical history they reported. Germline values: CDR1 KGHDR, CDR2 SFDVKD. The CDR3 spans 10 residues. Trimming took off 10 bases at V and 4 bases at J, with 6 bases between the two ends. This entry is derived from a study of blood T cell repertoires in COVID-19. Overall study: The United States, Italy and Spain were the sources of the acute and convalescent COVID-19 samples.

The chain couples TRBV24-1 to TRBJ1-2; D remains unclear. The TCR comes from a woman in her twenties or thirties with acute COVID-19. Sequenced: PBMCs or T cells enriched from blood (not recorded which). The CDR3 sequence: CATTGYGYTF. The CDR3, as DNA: TGTGCCACAACTGGCTATGGCTACACCTTC.